This T cell receptor beta chain is from a study of cytotoxic CD8 clonotypes in ibrutinib-treated CLL. Study context: Complete response was seen in 2 patients and partial in some 25; roughly 12 progressed and 14 stayed remitted after a median roughly 70 months. General study points: Higher circulating CD8+ T-cell counts strongly accompanied higher baseline clonality, above age-matched healthy donors.

As to this clone: Its matching antigen is unknown.

Here immunoSEQ multiplex PCR was the method, and the copy in TCRdb shows in-frame clones only, minus some. Here the sample spans approximately 80,000 clones, around 84% being singletons. Germline lookup yields CDR1 SGDLS and CDR2 YYNGEE. This CDR3 is 14 amino acids long. Trimming took off 0 bases at V and 4 bases at J, with 11 bases between the two ends. The clonotype was recovered from a human donor with chronic lymphocytic leukemia. The rearrangement links TRBV9 to TRBJ2-7; D is uncertain. Sequences were derived from PBMCs, sampled before ibrutinib treatment. CDR3 region: CASSVAGRNYEQYF. For the CDR3, the DNA is TGTGCCAGCAGCGTAGCTGGCAGAAATTACGAGCAGTACTTC.